Presented here are 2 T cell receptor beta chains from one specimen sequenced in a study of PD-1 blockade in classical Hodgkin lymphoma (TCRdb year 2020). The time point label on this specimen signifies: cycle 4 day 1 (C4D1), after less than 7 weeks of nivolumab. Relapse after autologous stem cell transplantation had occurred in all trial patients, and cohorts A, B and C were distinguished by prior brentuximab vedotin exposure. Library creation used the immunoSEQ multiplex PCR assay. The immuneACCESS repertoire file appears here via TCRdb, limited to in-frame rearrangements. These files lack a portion of the clones; in checked studies, under half of the deficit traces to unresolved V genes, and the cause of the others is not known. The sample table contains roughly 50,000 clones; only one count was recorded for around nine tenths of them. Clones ranked in the top ten supply approximately 6.9% of the sample.

This specimen was peripheral blood mononuclear cells (PBMCs), taken before the fourth cycle of nivolumab. The receptor source for this set is a human donor with classical Hodgkin lymphoma.

Written as DNA, the CDR3 is TGCAGCGTTGGGGAGGGGGCCTACGAGCAGTACTTC. Encoded protein: CSVGEGAYEQYF. The chain joins TRBV29-1 to TRBJ2-7; D possibly corresponds to TRBD2 (7 bases). CDR1 SQVTM and CDR2 ANQGSEA come from the germline V gene. The germline V and J ends were trimmed by 4 bases and 2 bases, with 9 bases remaining between them. CDR3 size: 12 residues.

This chain joins TRBV27 and TRBJ1-6, with 9 bases identical to TRBD1. CDR1 and CDR2 (germline): MNHEY, SMNVEV (reference sequence). V lost 3 bases, J lost 10 bases, and 7 bases stayed unmatched. The CDR3 spans 15 residues. For the CDR3, the DNA is TGTGCCAGCAGTTTCGGGGGACAGGGATTATCACCCCTCCACTTT. It specifies CASSFGGQGLSPLHF.